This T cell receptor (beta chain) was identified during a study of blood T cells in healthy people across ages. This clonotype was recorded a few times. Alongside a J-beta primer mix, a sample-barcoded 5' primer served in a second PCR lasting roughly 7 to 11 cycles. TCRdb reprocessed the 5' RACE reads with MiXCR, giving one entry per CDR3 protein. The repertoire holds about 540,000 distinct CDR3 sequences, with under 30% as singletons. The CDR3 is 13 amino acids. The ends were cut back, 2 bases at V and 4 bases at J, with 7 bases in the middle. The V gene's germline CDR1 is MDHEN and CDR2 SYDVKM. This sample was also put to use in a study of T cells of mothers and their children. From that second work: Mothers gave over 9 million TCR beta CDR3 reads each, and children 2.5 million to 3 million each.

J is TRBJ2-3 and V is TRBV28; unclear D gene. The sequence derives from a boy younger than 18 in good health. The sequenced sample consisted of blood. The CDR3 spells CASSLIAADTQYF. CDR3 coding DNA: TGTGCCAGCAGTTTAATTGCCGCAGATACGCAGTATTTT.